This record looks at one T cell receptor (beta chain) sequence and its context. There are 15 residues in the CDR3. The V end lost 5 bases, the J end lost 1 base, and 11 bases lay between the germline ends. Germline V gene lookup returns CDR1 LGHNT and CDR2 FRNRAP. This record belongs to a study of Ad26.COV2.S vaccination and SARS-CoV-2 variants. The data were produced by immunoSEQ multiplex PCR, yet TCRdb's version contains in-frame clones alone and is incomplete. The profile shows about 350,000 clones, roughly 90% of them singletons. Described treatment: some 19 received Ad26.COV2.S at low or high dose, single or two shots; about 5 received placebo; per-sample allocation not given. Vaccine and placebo recipients were sampled on day 63 after the first injection.

V gene TRBV12-5 combines with J gene TRBJ2-2; D gene ambiguous. The sample in question was peripheral blood, obtained in a trial of Ad26.COV2.S vaccine versus placebo. The source is a person aged 18-60 years who received the Ad26.COV2.S COVID-19 vaccine or a placebo. The CDR3 spells CASGGRAGNTGELFF. Written as DNA, the CDR3 is TGTGCTAGTGGTGGAAGGGCCGGGAACACCGGGGAGCTGTTTTTT.